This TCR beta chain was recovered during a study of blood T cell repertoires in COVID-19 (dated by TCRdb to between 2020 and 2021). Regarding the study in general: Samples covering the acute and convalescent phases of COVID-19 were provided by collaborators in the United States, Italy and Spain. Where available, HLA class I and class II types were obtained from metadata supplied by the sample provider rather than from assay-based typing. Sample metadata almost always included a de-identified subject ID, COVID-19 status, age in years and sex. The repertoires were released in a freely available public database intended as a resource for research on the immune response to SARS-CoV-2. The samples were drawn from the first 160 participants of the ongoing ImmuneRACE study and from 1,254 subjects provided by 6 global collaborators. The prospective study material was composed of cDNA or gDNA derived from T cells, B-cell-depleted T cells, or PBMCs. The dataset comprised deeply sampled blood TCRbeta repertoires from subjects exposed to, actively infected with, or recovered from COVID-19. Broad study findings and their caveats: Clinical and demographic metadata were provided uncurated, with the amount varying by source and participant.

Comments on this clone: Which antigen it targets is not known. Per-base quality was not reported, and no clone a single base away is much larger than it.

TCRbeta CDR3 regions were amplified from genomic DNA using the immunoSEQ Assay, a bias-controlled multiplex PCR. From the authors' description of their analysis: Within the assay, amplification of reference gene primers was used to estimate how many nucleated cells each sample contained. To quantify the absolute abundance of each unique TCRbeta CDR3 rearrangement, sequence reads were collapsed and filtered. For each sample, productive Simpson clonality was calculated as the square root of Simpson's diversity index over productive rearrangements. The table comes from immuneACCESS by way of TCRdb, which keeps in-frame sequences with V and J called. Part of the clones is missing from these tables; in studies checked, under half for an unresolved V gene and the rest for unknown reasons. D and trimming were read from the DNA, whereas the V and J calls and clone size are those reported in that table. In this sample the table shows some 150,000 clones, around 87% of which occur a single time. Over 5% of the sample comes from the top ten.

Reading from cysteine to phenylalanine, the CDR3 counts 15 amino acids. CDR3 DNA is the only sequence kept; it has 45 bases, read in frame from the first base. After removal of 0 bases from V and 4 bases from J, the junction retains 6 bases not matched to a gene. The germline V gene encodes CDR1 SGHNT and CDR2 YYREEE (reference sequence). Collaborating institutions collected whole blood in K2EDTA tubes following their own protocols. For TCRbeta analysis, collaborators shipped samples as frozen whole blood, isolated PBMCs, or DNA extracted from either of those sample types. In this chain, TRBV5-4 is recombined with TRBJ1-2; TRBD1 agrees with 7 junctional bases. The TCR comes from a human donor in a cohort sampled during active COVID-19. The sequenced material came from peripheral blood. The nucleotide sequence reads TGTGCCAGCAGCTTGGCACACTCAGGGGGCTATGGCTACACCTTC. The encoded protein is CASSLAHSGGYGYTF. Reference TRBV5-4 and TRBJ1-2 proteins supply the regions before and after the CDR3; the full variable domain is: ETGVTQSPTHLIKTRGQQVTLRCSSQSGHNTVSWYQQALGQGPQFIFQYYREEENGRGNFPPRFSGLQFPNYSSELNVNALELDDSALYLCASSLAHSGGYGYTFGSGTRLTVV.